A single T cell receptor beta chain is shown here with its context. The antigen is not known. The assay was immunoSEQ multiplex PCR, and TCRdb's table has in-frame clones only and misses some. The sample yields over 850,000 clones, about 80% seen once. V lost 8 bases to trimming and J lost 4 bases; unmatched junction nucleotides: 4. CDR3 length equals 13 residues. Germline-derived CDR1 and CDR2 are LNHDA and SQIVND (reference sequence). This record belongs to a study of shared clonotypes between healthy human individuals. Study-level points and caveats: Tissue TCR repertoires likely differ from these blood-only repertoires.

This TCR was sampled from a man aged 18-30 years in good health. Some clones in this sample may be carry-over from other donors' samples. The V and J genes are TRBV19 and TRBJ2-2, with 7 nucleotides matching TRBD1. Sequenced sample: memory CD4+ T cells from PBMCs. Subset specified: CD45RA-negative fraction. In DNA, the CDR3 is TGTGCCAGTTCGGACAGGCTCACCGGGGAGCTGTTTTTT. Amino acids: CASSDRLTGELFF. Full variable domain (outside the CDR3, taken from reference TRBV19 and TRBJ2-2): DGGITQSPKYLFRKEGQNVTLSCEQNLNHDAMYWYRQDPGQGLRLIYYSQIVNDFQKGDIAEGYSVSREKKESFPLTVTSAQKNPTAFYLCASSDRLTGELFFGEGSRLTVL.